This T cell receptor (beta chain) emerged from a study of T-cell memory formation after mild COVID-19. Overall study: There were largely donor-specific TCR clusters.

This clonotype was detected a few times. The antigen is not known. Broader study findings: Day 15 to 85 contracting clones showed balanced CD4/CD8; day 15 to 37 expanders favored CD4+. Within pre-infection memory, some responding clones were found, suggesting cross-reactive memory joined.

TCRdb re-called the 5' RACE reads through MiXCR, storing one row per CDR3 protein. The sample gives hundreds of thousands of distinct CDR3 sequences, over 13% of which show up once; around a fifth is in the top ten. The sequence derives from a man aged 18 to 29 who had mild COVID-19 (a few samples of this study predate the infection). Cell type and time point are not known. What was sequenced was PBMCs or a T cell subset sorted from them (not recorded which).

DNA of the CDR3: TGTGCCAGCAGTTTCCAGGGGGCGCGAAGGTACGAGCAGTACTTC. Residues: CASSFQGARRYEQYF. The chain employs TRBV12-3 or TRBV12-4 and TRBJ2-7; 8 bases are shared with TRBD1. V lost 3 bases, J lost 4 bases, and 8 bases stayed unmatched. The CDR3 has 15 amino acids.